The T cell receptor beta chain under discussion was sequenced for a study of blood T cell repertoires in COVID-19. About the study: The study drew acute and convalescent COVID-19 samples from the United States, Italy and Spain. PBMCs, B-cell-depleted T cells, or T cells provided the cDNA or gDNA that made up the material.

Enrolment of Seattle patients took place during active infection, and they were followed longitudinally. The CDR3 has 16 amino acids. Looked up from germline, CDR1 is SGHRS and CDR2 is YFSETQ. Losses at the gene ends were 1 base for V and 7 bases for J; bases not matched to a gene: 8. Sequencing used immunoSEQ multiplex PCR; TCRdb keeps in-frame clones, though not all of them. This table holds some 170,000 clones, roughly four fifths found once. The rearrangement links TRBV5-1 to TRBJ2-2, with TRBD2 matching over 9 bases. The receptor comes from a woman aged 40 to 50 with COVID-19, enrolled during active disease. Input material: peripheral blood. The CDR3 DNA reads TGCGCCAGCAGCTTGCTAGCGGGAAGAGGGATCGGGGAGCTGTTTTTT. This encodes CASSLLAGRGIGELFF.